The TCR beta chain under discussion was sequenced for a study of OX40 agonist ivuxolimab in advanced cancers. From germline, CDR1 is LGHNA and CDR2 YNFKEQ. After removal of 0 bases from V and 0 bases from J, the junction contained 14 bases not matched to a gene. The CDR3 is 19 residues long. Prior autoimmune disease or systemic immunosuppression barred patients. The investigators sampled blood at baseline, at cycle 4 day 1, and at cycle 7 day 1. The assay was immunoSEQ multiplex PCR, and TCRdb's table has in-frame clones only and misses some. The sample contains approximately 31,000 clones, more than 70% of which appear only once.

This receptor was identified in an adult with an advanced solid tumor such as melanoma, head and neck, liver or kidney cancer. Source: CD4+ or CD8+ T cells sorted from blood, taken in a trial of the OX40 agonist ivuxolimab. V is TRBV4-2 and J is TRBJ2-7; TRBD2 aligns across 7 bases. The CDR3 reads CASSQDLGLGSSGSYEQYF. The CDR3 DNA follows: TGTGCCAGCAGCCAAGATTTGGGCCTGGGTTCTAGCGGCTCCTACGAGCAGTACTTC.